This is a list of T cell receptor beta chains from one sample in a study of blood T cells in healthy people across ages. TCRdb reanalysed the 5' RACE reads using MiXCR and keeps one entry per CDR3 protein. The data hold some 1.4 million distinct CDR3 sequences, with 35% to 45% observed a single time. The sample taken for sequencing was blood. The receptors derive from a woman aged 18-35 years in good health. Each CDR3 is given with its conserved first and last residue. The order of the fields is J gene, D gene, V gene, clone size, CDR3 protein, CDR3 DNA. A D gene is named only where the DNA matches it firmly. The size of a clone is reported for some rows only, either as once, few or many, or as a class for expanded clones.

TRBJ2-4,NA,TRBV20-1,few,CSARDFAKNIQYF,TGCAGTGCTCGAGACTTTGCCAAAAACATTCAGTACTTC
TRBJ1-2,NA,TRBV6-1,few,CASSEVGIDYGYTF,TGTGCCAGCAGTGAAGTAGGGATCGACTATGGCTACACCTTC
TRBJ2-1,NA,TRBV18,few,CASSRTRQARVEDNEQFF,TGTGCCAGCTCACGGACGAGGCAAGCCCGAGTCGAGGACAATGAGCAGTTCTTC
TRBJ1-5,NA,TRBV20-1,NA,CSARDLDASNQPQHF,TGCAGTGCTAGAGATCTGGACGCTAGCAATCAGCCCCAGCATTTT
TRBJ2-7,NA,TRBV9,few,CASSPASVWLGTYEQYF,TGTGCCAGCAGCCCCGCCTCGGTGTGGTTGGGAACCTACGAGCAGTACTTC
TRBJ2-5,TRBD1,TRBV20-1,NA,CSAEDRDETQYF,TGCAGTGCTGAGGACAGGGACGAGACCCAGTACTTC
TRBJ2-1,TRBD2,TRBV4-2,few,CASSQGTSGIESEQFF,TGTGCCAGCAGCCAGGGGACTAGCGGGATTGAAAGTGAGCAGTTCTTC
TRBJ1-5,TRBD1,TRBV9,few,CASSPGRQGIQPQHF,TGTGCCAGCAGCCCCGGCCGACAGGGGATCCAGCCCCAGCATTTT
TRBJ1-3,NA,TRBV3-1,NA,CASSPPGSGGNTIYF,TGTGCCAGCAGCCCACCGGGCAGCGGCGGAAACACCATATATTTT
TRBJ1-6,NA,TRBV6-6,few,CASRSQPDSPLHF,TGTGCCAGCAGATCCCAGCCGGATTCACCCCTCCACTTT
TRBJ1-1,NA,TRBV12-3/TRBV12-4,NA,CASLNGGNTEAFF,TGTGCCAGTTTGAATGGGGGGAACACTGAAGCTTTCTTT
TRBJ2-7,TRBD1,TRBV6-5,NA,CASRSDRGGGNEQYF,TGTGCCAGCAGATCAGACAGGGGTGGGGGAAATGAGCAGTACTTC
TRBJ2-5,NA,TRBV10-3,few,CAISQGMGQETQYF,TGTGCCATCAGTCAGGGGATGGGTCAAGAGACCCAGTACTTC
TRBJ2-6,TRBD2,TRBV4-1,few,CASSPYRAGGPSGANVLTF,TGCGCCAGCAGCCCATATCGTGCGGGAGGCCCCTCTGGGGCCAACGTCCTGACTTTC
TRBJ1-2,TRBD1,TRBV6-5,NA,CASSSRQGSGENYGYTF,TGTGCCAGCAGTTCCCGACAGGGATCGGGGGAAAACTATGGCTACACCTTC
TRBJ2-7,TRBD2,TRBV19,NA,CASSSRLASGSYEQYF,TGTGCCAGTAGTAGCCGTCTTGCTAGCGGGAGCTACGAGCAGTACTTC
TRBJ2-4,NA,TRBV4-1,few,CASSQDLGLGGRAQYF,TGCGCCAGCAGCCAAGATCTCGGACTAGGGGGGAGGGCTCAGTACTTC
TRBJ2-2,TRBD2,TRBV12-3/TRBV12-4,NA,CASSPPGLAGVDGELFF,TGTGCCAGCAGTCCTCCGGGACTAGCGGGAGTGGACGGGGAGCTGTTTTTT
TRBJ1-2,NA,TRBV9,NA,CASSVAGGDISGYTF,TGTGCCAGCAGCGTAGCTGGGGGGGACATCTCTGGCTACACCTTC
TRBJ2-3,NA,TRBV11-1,NA,CASSFIRGQGDTQYF,TGTGCCAGCAGCTTTATCCGGGGCCAAGGAGATACGCAGTATTTT
TRBJ1-1,NA,TRBV11-2,few,CATEAGTTTEAFF,TGTGCCACCGAAGCCGGGACAACCACTGAAGCTTTCTTT
TRBJ2-6,NA,TRBV20-1,NA,CSASGALGANVLTF,TGCAGTGCTAGCGGGGCACTTGGGGCCAACGTCCTGACTTTC
TRBJ2-1,TRBD2,TRBV4-1,NA,CASSQVLAGTPEDEQFF,TGCGCCAGCAGCCAAGTCCTAGCGGGGACCCCCGAGGATGAGCAGTTCTTC
TRBJ1-2,NA,TRBV28,NA,CASSLIGVYYGYTF,TGTGCCAGCAGTTTAATCGGAGTTTACTATGGCTACACCTTC
TRBJ2-5,NA,TRBV12-3/TRBV12-4,NA,CASGQLYVETQYF,TGTGCCAGCGGACAACTCTACGTAGAGACCCAGTACTTC
TRBJ1-2,TRBD1,TRBV27,NA,CASRDRAYYGYTF,TGTGCCAGCCGGGACAGGGCGTACTATGGCTACACCTTC
TRBJ2-7,NA,TRBV2,NA,CASSRDGVYEQYF,TGTGCCAGCAGCAGGGACGGAGTCTACGAGCAGTACTTC
TRBJ2-5,NA,TRBV2,NA,CASSDPGGDYHNWWETQYF,TGTGCCAGCAGTGATCCAGGTGGAGACTATCATAACTGGTGGGAGACCCAGTACTTC
TRBJ2-5,TRBD1,TRBV5-4,many,CASSPGTAQETQYF,TGTGCCAGCAGTCCAGGGACAGCTCAAGAGACCCAGTACTTC
TRBJ2-3,TRBD2,TRBV7-2,NA,CASSPMAGGPTDTQYF,TGTGCCAGCAGCCCTATGGCGGGGGGACCCACAGATACGCAGTATTTT
TRBJ1-1,NA,TRBV7-9,NA,CASSPQGSKGTEAFF,TGTGCCAGCAGCCCTCAAGGGTCCAAGGGCACTGAAGCTTTCTTT
TRBJ2-2,NA,TRBV14,NA,CASSQVGGGTYGELFF,TGTGCCAGCAGCCAAGTTGGGGGAGGAACATACGGGGAGCTGTTTTTT
TRBJ2-5,TRBD2,TRBV10-2,NA,CASSESRKGLATRLGEETQYF,TGCGCCAGCAGTGAGTCCCGCAAAGGACTAGCGACACGCTTAGGGGAAGAGACCCAGTACTTC
TRBJ2-5,TRBD2,TRBV6-6,few,CASSPRLAGDQETQYF,TGTGCCAGCAGCCCAAGACTAGCGGGGGATCAAGAGACCCAGTACTTC
TRBJ1-4,NA,TRBV11-2,NA,CASSLGIIGNEKLFF,TGTGCCAGCAGCTTAGGGATTATAGGGAATGAAAAACTGTTTTTT
TRBJ2-3,TRBD2,TRBV11-2,NA,CASSLDMVLAGALSTDTQYF,TGTGCCAGCAGCTTAGATATGGTACTAGCGGGAGCCCTTAGCACAGATACGCAGTATTTT
TRBJ1-1,TRBD1,TRBV5-1,few,CASSQGGTGRNTEAFF,TGCGCCAGCAGCCAGGGGGGGACGGGAAGGAACACTGAAGCTTTCTTT
TRBJ1-2,NA,TRBV4-1,NA,CASSTGNYGHTF,TGCGCCAGCAGCACAGGAAACTATGGCCACACCTTC
TRBJ2-1,TRBD2,TRBV5-1,NA,CASSTGTSTYNEQFF,TGCGCCAGCAGCACCGGGACTAGCACCTACAATGAGCAGTTCTTC
TRBJ2-5,NA,TRBV6-5,NA,CASSYSDTQETQYF,TGTGCCAGCAGTTACTCGGACACCCAAGAGACCCAGTACTTC
TRBJ1-1,NA,TRBV10-3,NA,CAISESVSGANRAFF,TGTGCCATCAGTGAGTCGGTGAGTGGAGCCAATCGGGCTTTCTTT
TRBJ1-6,NA,TRBV7-2,few,CASSIYSNSPLHF,TGTGCCAGCAGCATTTACAGCAATTCACCCCTCCACTTT
TRBJ2-5,NA,TRBV29-1,many,CSVEPTDEETQYF,TGCAGCGTTGAACCGACAGATGAAGAGACCCAGTACTTC
TRBJ2-5,TRBD1,TRBV24-1,few,CATSDFVGRGQETQYF,TGTGCCACCAGTGATTTCGTCGGCAGGGGGCAAGAGACCCAGTACTTC
TRBJ1-4,TRBD1,TRBV3-1,NA,CASSQASEQGAGEKLFF,TGTGCCAGCAGCCAAGCCAGTGAACAGGGGGCAGGGGAAAAACTGTTTTTT
TRBJ2-1,NA,TRBV3-1,once,CATAQGPYNEQFF,TGTGCCACGGCGCAGGGACCCTACAATGAGCAGTTCTTC
TRBJ1-1,NA,TRBV28,few,CASSWGTVNTEAFF,TGTGCCAGCAGTTGGGGGACCGTGAACACTGAAGCTTTCTTT
TRBJ2-7,NA,TRBV3-1,once,CASSATGTGQQYF,TGTGCCAGCAGCGCGACGGGGACGGGCCAGCAGTACTTC
TRBJ1-2,NA,TRBV6-1,NA,CASTSGAGGYTF,TGTGCCAGCACTAGCGGGGCGGGCGGCTACACCTTC
TRBJ1-1,NA,TRBV10-3,few,CAISLDRNTEAFF,TGTGCCATCAGCTTGGACAGGAACACTGAAGCTTTCTTT
TRBJ1-4,NA,TRBV7-9,few,CASSLVEKLFF,TGTGCCAGCAGCTTAGTTGAAAAACTGTTTTTT
TRBJ2-5,NA,TRBV24-1,NA,CATSDFDGKRETQYF,TGTGCCACCAGTGATTTTGACGGGAAGCGGGAGACCCAGTACTTC
TRBJ2-3,NA,TRBV27,few,CASSSGQYLGTQYF,TGTGCCAGCAGTTCGGGACAATATCTCGGCACGCAGTATTTT
TRBJ2-1,NA,TRBV7-2,NA,CASSIMAREFSNEQFF,TGTGCCAGCAGCATTATGGCGAGGGAATTTTCCAATGAGCAGTTCTTC
TRBJ2-5,TRBD2,TRBV10-3,NA,CAISESSGAMETQYF,TGTGCCATCAGTGAGTCTAGCGGGGCTATGGAGACCCAGTACTTC